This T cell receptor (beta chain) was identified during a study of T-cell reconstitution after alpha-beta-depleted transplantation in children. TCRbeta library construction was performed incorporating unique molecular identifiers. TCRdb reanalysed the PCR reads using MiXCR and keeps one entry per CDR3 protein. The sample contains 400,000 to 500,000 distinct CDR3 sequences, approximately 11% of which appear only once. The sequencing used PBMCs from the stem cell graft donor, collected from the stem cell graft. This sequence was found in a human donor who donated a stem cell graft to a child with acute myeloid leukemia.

This CDR3 is CASSPRVYSGYEQYF. The CDR3 DNA sequence: TGTGCCAGCAGCCCTAGGGTTTATAGCGGCTACGAGCAGTACTTC. The chain couples TRBV7-3 to TRBJ2-7, with D maybe TRBD2 (6 bases). Germline V lookup: CDR1 SGHTA, CDR2 FQGTGA. The CDR3 is 15 amino acids. Trimming stripped 5 bases from V and 3 bases from J, with 17 bases between.